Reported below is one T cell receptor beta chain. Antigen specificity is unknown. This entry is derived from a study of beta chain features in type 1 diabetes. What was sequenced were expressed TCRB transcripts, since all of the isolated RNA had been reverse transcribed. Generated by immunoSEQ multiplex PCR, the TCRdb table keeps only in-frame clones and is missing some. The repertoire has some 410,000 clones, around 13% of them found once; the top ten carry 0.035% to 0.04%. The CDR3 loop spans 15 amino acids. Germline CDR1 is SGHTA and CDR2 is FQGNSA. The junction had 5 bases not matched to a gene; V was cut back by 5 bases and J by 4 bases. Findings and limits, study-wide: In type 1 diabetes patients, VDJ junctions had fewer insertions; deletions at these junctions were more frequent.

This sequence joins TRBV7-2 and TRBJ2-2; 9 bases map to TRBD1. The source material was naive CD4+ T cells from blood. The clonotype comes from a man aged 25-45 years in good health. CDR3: CASSPRQGVTGELFF. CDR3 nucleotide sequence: TGTGCCAGCAGCCCCAGACAGGGGGTCACCGGGGAGCTGTTTTTT.